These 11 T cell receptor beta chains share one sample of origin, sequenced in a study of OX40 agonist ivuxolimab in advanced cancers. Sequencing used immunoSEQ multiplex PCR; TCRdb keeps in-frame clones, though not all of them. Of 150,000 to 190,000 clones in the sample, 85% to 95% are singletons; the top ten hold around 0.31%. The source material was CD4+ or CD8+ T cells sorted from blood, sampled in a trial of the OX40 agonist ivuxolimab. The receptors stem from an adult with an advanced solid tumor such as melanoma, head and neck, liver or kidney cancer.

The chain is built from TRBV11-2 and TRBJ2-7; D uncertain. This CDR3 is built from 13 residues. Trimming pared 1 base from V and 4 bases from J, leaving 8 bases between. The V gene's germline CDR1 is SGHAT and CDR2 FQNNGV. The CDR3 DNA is TGTGCCAGCAGCTTAGGACTGTTATACGAGCAGTACTTC. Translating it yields CASSLGLLYEQYF.

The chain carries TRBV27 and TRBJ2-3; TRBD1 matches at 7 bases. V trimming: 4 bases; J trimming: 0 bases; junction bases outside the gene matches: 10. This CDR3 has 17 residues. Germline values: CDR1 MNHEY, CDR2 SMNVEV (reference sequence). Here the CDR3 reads CASSSTGQLFSTDTQYF. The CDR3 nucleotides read TGTGCCAGCAGTTCGACGGGACAGCTTTTCAGCACAGATACGCAGTATTTT.

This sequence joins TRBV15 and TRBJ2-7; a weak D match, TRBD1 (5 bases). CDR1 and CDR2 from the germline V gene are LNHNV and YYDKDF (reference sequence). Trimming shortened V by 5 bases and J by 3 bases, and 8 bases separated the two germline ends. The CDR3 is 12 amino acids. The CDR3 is CATSRRDYEQYF. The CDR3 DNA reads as TGTGCCACCAGCCGCAGGGACTACGAGCAGTACTTC.

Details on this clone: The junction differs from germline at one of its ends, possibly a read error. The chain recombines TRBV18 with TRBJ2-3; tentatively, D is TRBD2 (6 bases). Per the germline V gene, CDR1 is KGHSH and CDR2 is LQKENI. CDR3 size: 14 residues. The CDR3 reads CASSPAGFGDTQYF. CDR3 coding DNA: TGTGCCAGTTCACCGGCGGGGTTTGGCGATACGCAGTATTTT.

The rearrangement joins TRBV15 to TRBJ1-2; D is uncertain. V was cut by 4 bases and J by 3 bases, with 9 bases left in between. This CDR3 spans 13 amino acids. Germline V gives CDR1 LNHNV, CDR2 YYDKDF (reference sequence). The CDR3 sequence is CATSTAVYYGYTF. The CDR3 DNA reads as TGTGCCACCAGCACGGCGGTTTACTATGGCTACACCTTC. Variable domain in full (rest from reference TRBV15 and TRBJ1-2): DAMVIQNPRYQVTQFGKPVTLSCSQTLNHNVMYWYQQKSSQAPKLLFHYYDKDFNNEADTPDNFQSRRPNTSFCFLDIRSPGLGDTAMYLCATSTAVYYGYTFGSGTRLTVV.

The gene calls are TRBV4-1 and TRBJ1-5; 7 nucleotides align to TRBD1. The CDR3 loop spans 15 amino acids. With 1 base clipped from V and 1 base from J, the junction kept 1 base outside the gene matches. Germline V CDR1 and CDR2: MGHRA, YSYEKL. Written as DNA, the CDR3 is TGCGCCAGCAGCCAAGCACAGGGGAGCAATCAGCCCCAGCATTTT. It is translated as CASSQAQGSNQPQHF.

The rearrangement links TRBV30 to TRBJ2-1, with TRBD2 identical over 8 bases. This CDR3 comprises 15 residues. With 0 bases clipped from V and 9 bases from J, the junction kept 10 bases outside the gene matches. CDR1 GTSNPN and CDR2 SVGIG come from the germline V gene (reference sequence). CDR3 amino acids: CAWSVAGTRSSEQFF. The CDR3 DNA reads TGTGCCTGGAGTGTAGCCGGGACTAGATCTAGTGAGCAGTTCTTC.

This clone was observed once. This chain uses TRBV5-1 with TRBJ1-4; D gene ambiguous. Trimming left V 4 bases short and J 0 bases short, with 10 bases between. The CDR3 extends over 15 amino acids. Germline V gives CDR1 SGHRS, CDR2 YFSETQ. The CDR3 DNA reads TGCGCCAGCAGCCGCGAGAGGGCAACTAATGAAAAACTGTTTTTT. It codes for CASSRERATNEKLFF.

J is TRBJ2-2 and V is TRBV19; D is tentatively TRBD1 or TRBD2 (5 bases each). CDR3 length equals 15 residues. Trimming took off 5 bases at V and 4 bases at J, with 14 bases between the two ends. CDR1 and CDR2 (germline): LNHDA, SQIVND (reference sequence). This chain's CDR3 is CASSSRGLSTGELFF. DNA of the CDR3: TGTGCCAGTAGTTCCCGGGGCCTTTCCACCGGGGAGCTGTTTTTT.

As DNA, the CDR3 is TGTGCCAGCAGCGGAAGGGCGGGGAACACCATATATTTT. It specifies CASSGRAGNTIYF. This chain uses TRBV7-2 with TRBJ1-3; D unresolved. The CDR3 runs to 13 residues. The V and J ends lost 5 bases and 7 bases respectively, with 12 bases between them. Germline CDR1 reads SGHTA; CDR2 reads FQGNSA.

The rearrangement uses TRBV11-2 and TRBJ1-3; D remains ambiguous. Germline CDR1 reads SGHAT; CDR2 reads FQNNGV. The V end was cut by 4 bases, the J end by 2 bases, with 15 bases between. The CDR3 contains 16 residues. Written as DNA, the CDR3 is TGTGCCAGCAGCTCCACTCTGGTGGGGACTGGAAACACCATATATTTT. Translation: CASSSTLVGTGNTIYF.